A selection of T cell receptor beta chains follows, all from one sample in a study of early stage breast cancer tumors. Method: immunoSEQ multiplex PCR; TCRdb's copy keeps in-frame clones and lacks some. The table records tens of thousands of clones, over 75% of them present only once. The sequenced material came from blood. The receptors come from a person in their forties with breast cancer. CDR3s include the opening cysteine and the closing phenylalanine or tryptophan. The D gene is left open where the match is weak. Only part of the rows carry a size: once, few, many, or a class if the clone is expanded.

j_gene | v_gene | d_gene | abundance | CDR3aa | CDR3nt
TRBJ2-7 | TRBV9 | . | . | CASSPTRLSGEQYF | TGTGCCAGCAGCCCAACCCGACTCTCTGGAGAGCAGTACTTC
TRBJ2-5 | TRBV19 | . | . | CASSIGGEPWGETQYF | TGTGCCAGTAGTATAGGTGGAGAACCCTGGGGGGAGACCCAGTACTTC
TRBJ2-7 | TRBV30 | . | . | CAWNPGKGGRYF | TGTGCCTGGAATCCAGGGAAAGGGGGACGGTACTTC
TRBJ2-3 | TRBV7-9 | . | . | CASSPGQWDTDTQYF | TGTGCCAGCAGCCCAGGACAGTGGGACACAGATACGCAGTATTTT
TRBJ2-3 | TRBV5-1 | TRBD2 | . | CASSSSGSREDTQYF | TGCGCCAGCAGCTCAAGCGGGAGCAGGGAAGATACGCAGTATTTT
TRBJ2-1 | TRBV29-1 | TRBD2 | . | CSADGAGVVGEQFF | TGCAGCGCCGACGGGGCGGGAGTGGTCGGTGAGCAGTTCTTC
TRBJ1-3 | TRBV19 | . | few | CASNPYSGNTIYF | TGTGCCAGTAACCCCTACTCTGGAAACACCATATATTTT
TRBJ2-7 | TRBV10-3 | . | . | CAISEIETRDDEQYF | TGTGCCATCAGTGAGATCGAGACTAGAGACGACGAGCAGTACTTC
TRBJ2-5 | TRBV9 | . | . | CASSVGTRGGQETQYF | TGTGCCAGCAGCGTAGGGACTAGGGGGGGACAAGAGACCCAGTACTTC
TRBJ2-1 | TRBV7-6 | . | . | CASSSLLSGDNEQFF | TGTGCCAGCAGCTCCCTCCTTAGCGGCGACAATGAGCAGTTCTTC
TRBJ2-3 | TRBV18 | . | . | CASSPTRQADTQYF | TGTGCCAGCTCACCAACGCGTCAGGCAGATACGCAGTATTTT
TRBJ1-3 | TRBV4-2 | . | . | CASSLSTVSSGNTIYF | TGTGCCAGCAGCCTCAGTACGGTCTCCTCTGGAAACACCATATATTTT
TRBJ1-2 | TRBV2 | . | . | CASSRGQTSYGYTF | TGTGCCAGTTCCAGAGGGCAGACCTCCTATGGCTACACCTTC
TRBJ2-4 | TRBV6-5 | . | few | CASSGPLAKNIQYF | TGTGCCAGCAGTGGGCCCTTAGCCAAAAACATTCAGTACTTC
TRBJ2-7 | TRBV28 | TRBD2 | . | CASTPTGTSGYEQYF | TGTGCCAGCACCCCGACCGGGACTAGCGGGTACGAGCAGTACTTC
TRBJ2-5 | TRBV20-1 | . | . | CSAEKETQYF | TGCAGTGCCGAGAAAGAGACCCAGTACTTC
TRBJ1-2 | TRBV2 | TRBD1 | once | CASSVQGADYGYTF | TGTGCCAGCAGCGTACAGGGGGCGGACTATGGCTACACCTTC
TRBJ2-3 | TRBV18 | TRBD1 | . | CASSQGQGEDTQYF | TGTGCCAGCTCACAAGGACAGGGTGAAGATACGCAGTATTTT
TRBJ1-3 | TRBV4-1 | . | few | CASSLELRGAGNTIYF | TGCGCCAGCAGCCTAGAATTGAGAGGTGCTGGAAACACCATATATTTT
TRBJ2-7 | TRBV5-1 | TRBD2 | . | CASSPNPSSGITYEQYF | TGCGCCAGCAGTCCGAACCCGTCTAGCGGGATTACCTACGAGCAGTACTTC
TRBJ1-2 | TRBV6-1 | TRBD1 | . | CASSEVQGGDDGYTF | TGTGCCAGCAGTGAAGTCCAGGGGGGTGATGATGGCTACACCTTC
TRBJ1-6 | TRBV30 | . | . | CAWSLQLSPLHF | TGTGCCTGGAGTCTTCAGCTTTCACCCCTCCACTTT
TRBJ2-7 | TRBV4-1 | . | . | CASSRRGAYEQYF | TGCGCCAGCAGCCGACGGGGGGCATACGAGCAGTACTTC
TRBJ2-2 | TRBV6-6 | . | . | CASRPNTGELFF | TGTGCCAGCAGACCTAACACCGGGGAGCTGTTTTTT
TRBJ1-1 | TRBV6-5 | . | . | CASSYRGQVNTEAFF | TGTGCCAGCAGTTACCGGGGGCAGGTGAACACTGAAGCTTTCTTT
TRBJ2-1 | TRBV2 | . | . | CASTGGGGYNEQFF | TGTGCCAGCACAGGCGGAGGCGGGTACAATGAGCAGTTCTTC
TRBJ1-5 | TRBV27 | . | . | CASVLMGRSQPQHF | TGTGCCAGCGTTCTCATGGGGCGTAGTCAGCCCCAGCATTTT